Only a few counts were recorded for the clone carrying this T cell receptor beta chain. Its antigen is as yet unknown. The record originates from a study of read filtering for tumor transcriptome and immune sequencing. Study details: Per sample, TCR-region reads ranged about 4.05 to 10.27 million by IR-seq, roughly 80 to 1,300 by RNA-seq. Study findings and constraints: IR-seq and RNA-seq agreed better without single-read clonotypes.

Between the trimmed V and J ends, which lost 4 bases and 5 bases, there was a span of 12 bases. Germline V CDR1 and CDR2: SGHAT, FQNNGV. The CDR3 is made up of 14 amino acids. Molecular barcoded adaptors covering alpha/delta and beta/gamma chains were used on roughly 370 ng RNA. One entry per CDR3 protein, called by TCRdb with MiXCR from the reads. The table has roughly 24,000 distinct CDR3 sequences, roughly 15% seen once. V and J are TRBV11-2 and TRBJ2-1, with a tentative D call TRBD2 (6 bases). This TCR was recovered from a donor at least 40 years old with multiple myeloma. Sequencing was performed on a population of CD138-negative cells sorted from bone marrow. The CDR3 protein is CASSSRGMDNEQFF. Here the CDR3 DNA reads TGTGCCAGCAGCTCCCGGGGGATGGACAATGAGCAGTTCTTC.